The present entry profiles one TCR beta chain with its context. The target of this receptor is not known. Base qualities are not at hand, and no much larger clone is one base apart. The data stem from a study of T-cell memory formation after mild COVID-19 (dated by TCRdb to the early 2020s). About the investigation overall: Most TCR sequence clusters were specific to one of the two donors. Longitudinal TCRalpha and TCRbeta repertoire sequencing tracked T-cell clones expanding and contracting after mild COVID-19 in two donors. The cohort was made up of two young adult volunteers, one female and one male, who were previously healthy. Summary of the overall study and its limitations: Contracting CD4+ clones appeared mostly in the CM and EM memory subsets, whereas CD8+ clones were enriched in EMRA. Some responding clones were detected in pre-infection memory, which suggested that pre-existing cross-reactive memory T cells had joined the SARS-CoV-2 response. The study included only two mild cases, and larger cohorts that include severe cases with pre-infection samples were judged to be necessary. Clones contracting from day 15 to 85 had balanced CD4/CD8 phenotypes, while a second wave expanding from day 15 to 37 was biased towards CD4+. Whether the second-wave clones peaking on day 37 were SARS-CoV-2 specific was not confirmed.

V is clipped by 4 bases and J by 3 bases, and the sequence between their germline boundaries is 16 bases long. From the cysteine through the phenylalanine, the CDR3 covers 16 amino acids. The retained sequence is limited to the CDR3, 48 bases, with the frame set at the first base. Per the germline V gene (reference sequence), SEHNR is the CDR1 and FQNEAQ is the CDR2. The instrument was an Illumina NovaSeq 6000. cDNA libraries for TCRalpha and TCRbeta were prepared by 5'RACE using constant-segment primers, with sample barcodes and unique molecular identifiers added. Trizol reagent was used to extract RNA from every sample. Library amplification was performed in two PCR steps, and a second sample barcode and Illumina TruSeq adapters were introduced in the second step. Libraries were sequenced on an Illumina NovaSeq with 2 x 150 bp paired-end reads. The paper's processing steps were these. With migec v1.2.7, reads were demultiplexed and then collapsed into UMI-guided consensus sequences. With mixcr v2.1.11, UMI consensuses were aligned to TRA and TRB V and J templates and assembled into clonotypes. Clonotypes were classified as expanded or contracted when called significant by both edgeR and NoisET, with noise models trained on biological replicates. For edgeR calls, a false discovery rate-adjusted p below 0.01 and a log2 fold-change threshold of 1 were applied. PCA with hierarchical clustering of max-normalized trajectories of the 1000 most abundant clonotypes was used as exploratory dynamics analysis. Separately sequenced CD4+ and CD8+ repertoires were used to assign the CD4 or CD8 phenotype of responding clones. TCRdb took the public reads, trimmed them with fastp at Q25, ran MiXCR for clone calling and kept in-frame beta chains. Identical CDR3 proteins give one entry, which carries the most common genes and DNA. TCRdb assigned the V and J calls; the authors' analysis was not used. The sample table contains under 600,000 distinct CDR3 sequences; only one count was recorded for roughly 21% of them. Together, the top ten hold roughly 8.3% of the sample.

Ficoll-Paque density gradient centrifugation was the method used to isolate PBMCs. The V gene is TRBV7-9 and the J gene is TRBJ1-3; TRBD1 is perhaps the D gene, given 5 matching bases. This clonotype was obtained from an adult woman who had mild COVID-19 (a few samples of this study predate the infection). The sample titles of this study are shuffled in the database, so cell type and time point are left out; the donor was told from shared clones. The sample comprised PBMCs or a T cell subset sorted from them (not recorded which). The CDR3: CASSSSWQGDGNTIYF. Read as DNA, the sequence is TGTGCCAGCAGCTCTAGTTGGCAGGGTGATGGAAACACCATATATTTT.